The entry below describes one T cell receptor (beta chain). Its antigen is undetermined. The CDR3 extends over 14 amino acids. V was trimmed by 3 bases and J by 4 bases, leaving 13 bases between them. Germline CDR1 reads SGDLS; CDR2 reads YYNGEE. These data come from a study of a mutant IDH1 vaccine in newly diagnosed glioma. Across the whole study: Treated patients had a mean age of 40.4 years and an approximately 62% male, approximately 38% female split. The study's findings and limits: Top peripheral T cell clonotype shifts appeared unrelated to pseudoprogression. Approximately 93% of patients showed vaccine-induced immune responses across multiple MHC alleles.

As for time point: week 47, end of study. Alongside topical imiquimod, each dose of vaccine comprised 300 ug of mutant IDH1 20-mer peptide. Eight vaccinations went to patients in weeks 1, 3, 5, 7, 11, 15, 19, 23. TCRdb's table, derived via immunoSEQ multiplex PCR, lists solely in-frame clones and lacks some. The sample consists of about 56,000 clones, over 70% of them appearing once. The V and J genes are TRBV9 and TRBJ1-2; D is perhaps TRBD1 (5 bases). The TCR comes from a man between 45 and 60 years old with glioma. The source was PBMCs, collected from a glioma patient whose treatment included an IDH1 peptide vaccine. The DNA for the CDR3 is TGTGCCAGCAGCGCGTCCCCGGGACCCTATGGCTACACCTTC. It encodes CASSASPGPYGYTF.